This T cell receptor beta chain is drawn from a study of T cells in Graves' hyperthyroidism and ophthalmopathy. Regarding the study as a whole: Model-based prediction identified ophthalmopathy a median about 7 months prior to its onset. Clonotypes that were expanded in thyroid above 0.001 mostly appeared in blood too. A model of 13 V-J features distinguished ophthalmopathy from stable hyperthyroidism.

There were TCR beta CDR3 regions amplified from RNA transcripts. Initially, a first-round RT-PCR of the TCR CDR3 employed the HTBI primer set. TCRdb re-called the multiplex PCR reads through MiXCR, storing one row per CDR3 protein. In the table there are about 600,000 distinct CDR3 sequences, approximately 16% of which are singletons. This clonotype was detected ten times or more. The antigen is undetermined. The receptor was derived from a middle-aged woman with Graves' ophthalmopathy. The sequenced sample consisted of blood.

Written as DNA, the CDR3 is TGTGCCAGCAGTTTCCCTGGGGAGCTGTTTTTT. It is translated as CASSFPGELFF. V is TRBV12-3 or TRBV12-4 and J is TRBJ2-2; no clear D. The length of the CDR3 is 11 residues. V was pared by 3 bases and J by 8 bases, with 4 bases between.